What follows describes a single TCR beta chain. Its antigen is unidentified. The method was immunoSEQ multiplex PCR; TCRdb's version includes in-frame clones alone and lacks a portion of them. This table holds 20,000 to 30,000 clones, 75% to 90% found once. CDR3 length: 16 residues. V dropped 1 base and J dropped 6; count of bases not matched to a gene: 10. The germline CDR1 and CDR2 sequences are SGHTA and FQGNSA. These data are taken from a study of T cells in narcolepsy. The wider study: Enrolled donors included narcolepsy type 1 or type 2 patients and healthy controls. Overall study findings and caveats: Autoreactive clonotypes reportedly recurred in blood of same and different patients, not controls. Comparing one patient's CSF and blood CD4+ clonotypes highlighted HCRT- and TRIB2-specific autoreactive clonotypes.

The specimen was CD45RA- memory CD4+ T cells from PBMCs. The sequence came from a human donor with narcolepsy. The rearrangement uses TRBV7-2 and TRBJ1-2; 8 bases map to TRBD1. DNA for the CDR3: TGTGCCAGCAGCTTAGGAGGGGCAGGGGGCAGAGATGGCTACACCTTC. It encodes CASSLGGAGGRDGYTF.